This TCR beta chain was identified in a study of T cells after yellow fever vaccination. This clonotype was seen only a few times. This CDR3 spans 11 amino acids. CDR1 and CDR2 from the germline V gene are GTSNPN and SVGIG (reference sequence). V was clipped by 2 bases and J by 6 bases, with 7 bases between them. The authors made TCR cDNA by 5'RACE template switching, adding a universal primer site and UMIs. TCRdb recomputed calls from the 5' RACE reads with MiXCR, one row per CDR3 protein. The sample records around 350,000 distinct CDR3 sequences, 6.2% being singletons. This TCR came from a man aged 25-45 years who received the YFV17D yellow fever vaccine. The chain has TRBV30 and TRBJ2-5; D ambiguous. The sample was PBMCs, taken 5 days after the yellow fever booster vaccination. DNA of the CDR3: TGTGCCTGGAGTCCCCTTCAGACCCAGTACTTC. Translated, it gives CAWSPLQTQYF.